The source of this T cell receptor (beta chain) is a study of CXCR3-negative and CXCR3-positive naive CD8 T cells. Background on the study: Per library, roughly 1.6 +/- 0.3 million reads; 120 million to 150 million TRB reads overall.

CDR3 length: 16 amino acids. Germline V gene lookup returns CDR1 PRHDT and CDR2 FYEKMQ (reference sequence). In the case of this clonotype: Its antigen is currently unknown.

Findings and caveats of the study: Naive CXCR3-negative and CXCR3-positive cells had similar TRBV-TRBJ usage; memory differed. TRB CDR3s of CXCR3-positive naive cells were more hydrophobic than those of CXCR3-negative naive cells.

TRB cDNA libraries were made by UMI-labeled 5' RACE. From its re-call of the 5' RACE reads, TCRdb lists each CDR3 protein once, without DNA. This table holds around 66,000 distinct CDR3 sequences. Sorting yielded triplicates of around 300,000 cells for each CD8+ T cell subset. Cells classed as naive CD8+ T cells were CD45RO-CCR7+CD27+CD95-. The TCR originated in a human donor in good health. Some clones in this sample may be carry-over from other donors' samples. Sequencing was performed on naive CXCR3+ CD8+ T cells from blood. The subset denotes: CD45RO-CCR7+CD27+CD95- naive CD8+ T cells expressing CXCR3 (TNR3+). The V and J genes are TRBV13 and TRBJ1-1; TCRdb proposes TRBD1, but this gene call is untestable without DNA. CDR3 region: CASSPTQGWGGTEAFF.